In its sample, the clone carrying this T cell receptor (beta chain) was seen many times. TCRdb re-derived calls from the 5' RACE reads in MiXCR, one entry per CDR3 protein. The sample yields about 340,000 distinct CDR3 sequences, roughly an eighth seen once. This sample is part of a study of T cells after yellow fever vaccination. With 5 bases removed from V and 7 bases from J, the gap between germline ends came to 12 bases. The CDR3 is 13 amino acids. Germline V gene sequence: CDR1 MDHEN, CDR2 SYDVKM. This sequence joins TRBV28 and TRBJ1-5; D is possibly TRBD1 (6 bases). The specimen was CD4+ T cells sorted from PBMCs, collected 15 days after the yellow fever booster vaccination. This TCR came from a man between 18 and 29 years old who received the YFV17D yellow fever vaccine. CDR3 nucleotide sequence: TGTGCCAGCAGTGGGACAAGACACCAGCCCCAGCATTTT. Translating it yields CASSGTRHQPQHF.